These 2 T cell receptor beta chains were all obtained from the same sample, sequenced in a study of blood T cell repertoires in COVID-19. The protocol was immunoSEQ multiplex PCR, while the TCRdb copy is restricted to in-frame clones and leaves out a portion. The sample holds about 24,000 clones; around nine tenths are singletons and the top ten take 4.5% to 6.5%. The sample taken for sequencing was peripheral blood. These receptors were collected from a man aged 50-59 years with active COVID-19.

Here the CDR3 DNA reads TGTGCCAGCAGCTTATCGGTATCACAGGGCCTCTCACCCCTCCACTTT. It translates to CASSLSVSQGLSPLHF. This chain links TRBV7-2 with TRBJ1-6; the D gene is possibly TRBD1 (6 bases). Germline CDR1 and CDR2: SGHTA and FQGNSA. The V end lost 2 bases, the J end lost 10 bases, and 18 bases lay between the germline ends. CDR3 length equals 16 residues.

This clone was observed a handful of times. The rearrangement uses TRBV3-1 (or the pseudogene TRBV3-2) and TRBJ2-1; a weak D match, TRBD1 (6 bases). The V and J ends lost 4 bases and 15 bases respectively, with 16 bases between them. Per germline, CDR1 LGHDT and CDR2 YNNKEL (reference sequence). This CDR3 is built from 12 residues. CDR3 coding DNA: TGTGCCAGCAGCCCCACAGGGATTTTTATGTTCTTC. It yields the protein CASSPTGIFMFF.